These T cell receptor beta chains were read from a single sample in a study of blood T cell repertoires in COVID-19. Measured with immunoSEQ multiplex PCR; TCRdb has only the in-frame clones, and not every one. The sample shows about 130,000 clones, roughly 90% of them seen only once. Sequencing input: peripheral blood. These receptors came from a man over 45 with active COVID-19. The CDR3 runs from the conserved cysteine through the conserved F or W. A D gene is named only where the DNA matches it firmly. Clone size, where shown, is once, few, many, or a class for clones that have expanded.

J gene	clone size	CDR3 length	D gene	V gene	CDR3 protein	CDR3 DNA
TRBJ1-3	NA	14	NA	TRBV14	CASSQTRSGNTIYF	TGTGCCAGCAGCCAAACGCGCTCTGGAAACACCATATATTTT
TRBJ2-4	NA	15	TRBD2	TRBV6-5	CASIEAGVSKNIQYF	TGTGCCAGCATCGAGGCGGGAGTTTCCAAAAACATTCAGTACTTC
TRBJ2-5	NA	14	TRBD1	TRBV11-3	CASSSRDSQETQYF	TGTGCCAGCAGCTCCCGGGACAGCCAAGAGACCCAGTACTTC
TRBJ2-2	NA	16	NA	TRBV27	CASSLQGLLNTGELFF	TGTGCCAGCAGTTTACAAGGACTCCTGAACACCGGGGAGCTGTTTTTT
TRBJ1-5	once	18	TRBD1	TRBV5-8	CASSLRLSGGGTGQPQHF	TGTGCCAGCAGCTTGCGGCTCTCAGGGGGCGGTACGGGTCAGCCCCAGCATTTT
TRBJ2-1	NA	13	NA	TRBV6-1	CASSEASGNEQFF	TGTGCCAGCAGTGAAGCGTCGGGTAATGAGCAGTTCTTC
TRBJ2-1	NA	16	NA	TRBV7-8	CASWGEYRPVGNEQFF	TGTGCCAGCTGGGGGGAGTATCGCCCAGTGGGGAATGAGCAGTTCTTC
TRBJ2-1	NA	15	NA	TRBV7-8	CASSLQVGSYNEQFF	TGTGCCAGCAGCTTACAGGTCGGCTCCTACAATGAGCAGTTCTTC
TRBJ2-1	NA	13	TRBD2	TRBV5-4	CASNGTRLNEQFF	TGTGCCAGCAACGGGACTAGGCTCAATGAGCAGTTCTTC
TRBJ2-5	many	15	NA	TRBV7-8	CASSLAGTPQETQYF	TGTGCCAGCAGCTTAGCCGGGACACCCCAAGAGACCCAGTACTTC
TRBJ2-5	NA	17	TRBD2	TRBV19	CASSSWASGGGQETQYF	TGTGCCAGTAGTTCCTGGGCTAGCGGGGGGGGTCAAGAGACCCAGTACTTC
TRBJ2-1	NA	15	TRBD2	TRBV10-1	CASSEEASGRNEQFF	TGCGCCAGCAGTGAGGAGGCTAGCGGGAGGAATGAGCAGTTCTTC
TRBJ2-5	NA	13	TRBD1	TRBV12-3/TRBV12-4	CASNQDREETQYF	TGTGCCAGCAATCAAGACAGGGAAGAGACCCAGTACTTC
TRBJ1-2	NA	16	NA	TRBV22-1	CPGSTILTEANYGYTF	TGTCCTGGGAGCACCATTCTGACAGAAGCTAACTATGGCTACACCTTC
TRBJ2-7	NA	15	TRBD2	TRBV2	CASSDRRGATYEQYF	TGTGCCAGCAGTGATCGGCGGGGGGCGACCTACGAGCAGTACTTC
TRBJ2-3	NA	16	TRBD1	TRBV5-1	CASSLGTRQGWDTQYF	TGCGCCAGCAGCTTGGGGACTCGACAGGGGTGGGATACGCAGTATTTT
TRBJ1-1	NA	15	NA	TRBV5-4	CASSQPGLINTEAFF	TGTGCCAGCAGTCAGCCGGGACTGATCAACACTGAAGCTTTCTTT
TRBJ1-5	NA	17	NA	TRBV5-8	CASSLHQAVDSNQPQHF	TGTGCCAGCAGCTTGCACCAGGCTGTGGATAGCAATCAGCCCCAGCATTTT
TRBJ1-4	NA	15	TRBD1	TRBV4-1	CASSQAGTGKEKLFF	TGCGCCAGCAGCCAAGCGGGGACAGGGAAGGAAAAACTGTTTTTT
TRBJ1-2	NA	13	NA	TRBV7-8	CASSLVGNYGYTF	TGTGCCAGCAGCTTAGTGGGCAACTATGGCTACACCTTC
TRBJ2-5	NA	12	NA	TRBV6-2/TRBV6-3	CASSYPRETQYF	TGTGCCAGCAGTTACCCGAGGGAGACCCAGTACTTC
TRBJ1-2	NA	15	NA	TRBV3-1/TRBV3-2	CASSQALGAFYGYTF	TGTGCCAGCAGCCAGGCATTAGGGGCCTTCTATGGCTACACCTTC
TRBJ1-2	NA	13	NA	TRBV9	CASSLGRTVGYTF	TGTGCCAGCAGCCTAGGGAGGACGGTGGGGTACACCTTC
TRBJ2-1	few	14	TRBD2	TRBV3-1/TRBV3-2	CASSQAGGRGEQFF	TGTGCCAGCAGCCAAGCGGGAGGGAGAGGTGAGCAGTTCTTC
TRBJ2-5	NA	16	TRBD2	TRBV29-1	CSGGGTSGMRGETQYF	TGCAGCGGTGGTGGGACTAGCGGAATGAGGGGAGAGACCCAGTACTTC
TRBJ2-3	NA	16	NA	TRBV4-2	CASSQEGSPVPDTQYF	TGTGCCAGCAGCCAAGAAGGGAGCCCCGTCCCAGATACGCAGTATTTT
TRBJ2-3	NA	17	TRBD2	TRBV19	CASSTGLAGGGTDTQYF	TGTGCCAGTAGTACCGGACTAGCGGGAGGAGGCACAGATACGCAGTATTTT
TRBJ2-1	NA	14	TRBD2	TRBV5-1	CASSLASGTSEQFF	TGCGCCAGCAGCTTGGCCAGCGGGACGTCTGAGCAGTTCTTC
TRBJ1-1	NA	13	NA	TRBV12-3/TRBV12-4	CASRATGNTEAFF	TGTGCCAGCAGGGCAACGGGTAACACTGAAGCTTTCTTT
TRBJ1-3	NA	16	NA	TRBV7-9	CASSHRQATGGNTIYF	TGTGCCAGCAGCCACAGGCAGGCAACGGGCGGAAACACCATATATTTT
TRBJ2-3	NA	14	TRBD2	TRBV29-1	CSVAGSRGADTQYF	TGCAGCGTGGCGGGCTCCCGGGGGGCAGATACGCAGTATTTT
TRBJ1-1	NA	13	NA	TRBV18	CASSPSRGTEAFF	TGTGCCAGCTCACCCTCCAGGGGCACTGAAGCTTTCTTT
TRBJ2-1	NA	15	NA	TRBV5-5	CASSLDQGLYNEQFF	TGTGCCAGCAGCTTGGACCAGGGACTTTACAATGAGCAGTTCTTC
TRBJ1-1	NA	15	NA	TRBV28	CASSPFRAMNTEAFF	TGTGCCAGCAGTCCCTTCAGGGCTATGAACACTGAAGCTTTCTTT
TRBJ2-1	once	13	NA	TRBV3-1/TRBV3-2	CASSQGRGVEQFF	TGTGCCAGCAGCCAAGGCAGGGGGGTTGAGCAGTTCTTC
TRBJ1-1	NA	14	TRBD1	TRBV5-5	CASSRGQGIAEAFF	TGTGCCAGCAGCCGGGGACAGGGGATAGCTGAAGCTTTCTTT
TRBJ2-2	NA	14	NA	TRBV15	CATVEEGNTGELFF	TGTGCCACCGTCGAGGAGGGGAACACCGGGGAGCTGTTTTTT
TRBJ2-2	NA	17	NA	TRBV5-1	CASSLEFERVYTGELFF	TGCGCCAGCAGCTTGGAATTTGAGCGGGTTTACACCGGGGAGCTGTTTTTT
TRBJ1-2	NA	16	NA	TRBV5-4	CASSLALGFGVNGYTF	TGTGCCAGCAGCTTGGCCTTGGGGTTCGGGGTGAATGGCTACACCTTC
TRBJ2-2	NA	16	TRBD2	TRBV9	CASSAGTSVSTGELFF	TGTGCCAGCAGCGCCGGGACTAGCGTGTCCACCGGGGAGCTGTTTTTT
TRBJ2-3	NA	15	NA	TRBV19	CASSIQGLNTDTQYF	TGTGCCAGTAGTATACAGGGACTCAACACAGATACGCAGTATTTT
TRBJ1-5	NA	15	NA	TRBV3-1/TRBV3-2	CASSDFSEFNQPQHF	TGTGCCAGCAGCGACTTTTCAGAGTTTAATCAGCCCCAGCATTTT
TRBJ2-5	NA	14	NA	TRBV7-2	CASSLVEGAGAQYF	TGTGCCAGCAGCTTAGTGGAGGGCGCTGGGGCCCAGTACTTC
TRBJ2-5	NA	16	TRBD1	TRBV27	CASSLGRTGGPETQYF	TGTGCCAGCAGTCTGGGGCGGACAGGGGGCCCGGAGACCCAGTACTTC
TRBJ1-1	NA	16	TRBD1	TRBV6-5	CASSYSRTGTNTEAFF	TGTGCCAGCAGTTACTCCCGGACAGGGACGAACACTGAAGCTTTCTTT
TRBJ2-1	NA	15	NA	TRBV7-9	CASSPRGGINNEQFF	TGTGCCAGCAGCCCCCGAGGCGGGATCAACAATGAGCAGTTCTTC
TRBJ2-1	NA	15	TRBD2	TRBV7-8	CASSYLADTYNEQFF	TGTGCCAGCAGCTACCTAGCGGACACCTACAATGAGCAGTTCTTC
TRBJ2-1	NA	17	NA	TRBV13	CASSSRGFNVRIGEQFF	TGTGCCAGCAGCTCCCGCGGGTTTAACGTAAGGATTGGTGAGCAGTTCTTC
TRBJ2-1	NA	14	TRBD2	TRBV9	CASSLRTSGPEQFF	TGTGCCAGCAGCCTCCGGACTAGCGGGCCCGAGCAGTTCTTC
TRBJ2-1	once	13	NA	TRBV2	CASQAGGHNEQFF	TGTGCCAGCCAGGCGGGCGGGCACAATGAGCAGTTCTTC
TRBJ2-5	NA	16	TRBD1	TRBV25-1	CASSEAGTGRQETQYF	TGTGCCAGCAGTGAGGCCGGGACAGGGAGGCAAGAGACCCAGTACTTC
TRBJ2-1	NA	15	TRBD2	TRBV7-7	CASSLGTSGVNEQFF	TGTGCCAGCAGCCTCGGGACTAGCGGCGTCAATGAGCAGTTCTTC
TRBJ1-1	NA	13	TRBD1	TRBV19	CASSIGTGEAAFF	TGTGCCAGTAGTATAGGGACAGGGGAGGCAGCTTTCTTT
TRBJ1-2	NA	13	NA	TRBV18	CASSPGVYYGYTF	TGTGCCAGCTCTCCCGGGGTCTACTATGGCTACACCTTC
TRBJ2-5	NA	15	TRBD1	TRBV24-1	CATSDSGQVPWTQYF	TGTGCCACCAGTGATTCGGGACAGGTCCCTTGGACCCAGTACTTC
TRBJ1-2	NA	16	TRBD1	TRBV15	CATSRAGGSTAMGYTF	TGTGCCACCAGCAGAGCAGGGGGCTCAACTGCTATGGGCTACACCTTC
TRBJ2-3	NA	14	NA	TRBV6-5	CASSYGLSADKEYF	TGTGCCAGCAGTTACGGCCTCAGCGCAGATAAGGAGTATTTT
TRBJ1-1	NA	17	NA	TRBV3-1/TRBV3-2	CASSPRGRGNMNTEAFF	TGTGCCAGCAGCCCCCGCGGACGGGGGAACATGAACACTGAAGCTTTCTTT